The next 2 T cell receptor beta chains were all read from a single sample in a study of Ad26.COV2.S vaccination and SARS-CoV-2 variants. The table came from immunoSEQ multiplex PCR; TCRdb's copy has only in-frame clones and leaves some out. In the table there are around 250,000 clones, approximately 90% of which are singletons. The treatment is: around 19 received Ad26.COV2.S at low or high dose, single or two shots; about 5 received placebo; per-sample allocation not given. Sampling took place 63 days after the first vaccine or placebo injection. The sample was peripheral blood, taken in a trial of Ad26.COV2.S vaccine versus placebo. The receptors stem from a person aged 18-60 years who received the Ad26.COV2.S COVID-19 vaccine or a placebo.

About this clone: The identical CDR3 is also encoded by other nucleotide sequences in the sample. This rearrangement joins TRBV7-3 to TRBJ2-2; no definite D call. CDR3 length equals 14 residues. Trimming shortened V by 5 bases and J by 1 base, and 8 bases separated the two germline ends. Germline CDR1 is SGHTA and CDR2 is FQGTGA. This CDR3 reads CASSPGLNTGELFF. The CDR3 nucleotides read TGTGCCAGCAGCCCGGGCCTGAACACCGGGGAGCTGTTTTTT. The variable domain in full, with the rest retrieved from reference TRBV7-3 and TRBJ2-2, is GAGVSQTPSNKVTEKGKYVELRCDPISGHTALYWYRQSLGQGPEFLIYFQGTGAADDSGLPNDRFFAVRPEGSVSTLKIQRTERGDSAVYLCASSPGLNTGELFFGEGSRLTVL.

This sequence joins TRBV9 and TRBJ1-6; TRBD1 matches at 7 bases. V shed 0 bases, J shed 6 bases, and the junction held 6 bases outside the gene matches. Per germline, CDR1 SGDLS and CDR2 YYNGEE. The CDR3 is 16 residues long. The CDR3 loop reads CASSVGGTDINSPLHF. The CDR3 DNA reads as TGTGCCAGCAGCGTAGGCGGGACAGATATTAATTCACCCCTCCACTTT.